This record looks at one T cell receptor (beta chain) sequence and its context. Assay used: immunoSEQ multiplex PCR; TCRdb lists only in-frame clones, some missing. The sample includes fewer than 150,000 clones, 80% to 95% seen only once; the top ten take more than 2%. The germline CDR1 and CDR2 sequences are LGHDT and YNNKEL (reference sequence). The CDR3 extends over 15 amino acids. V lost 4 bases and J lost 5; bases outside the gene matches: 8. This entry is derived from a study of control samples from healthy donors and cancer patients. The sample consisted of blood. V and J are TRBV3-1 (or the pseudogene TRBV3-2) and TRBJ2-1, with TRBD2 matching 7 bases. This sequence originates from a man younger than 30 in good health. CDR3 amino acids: CASSPQIAGNNEQFF. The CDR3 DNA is TGTGCCAGCAGCCCCCAGATAGCGGGTAACAATGAGCAGTTCTTC.